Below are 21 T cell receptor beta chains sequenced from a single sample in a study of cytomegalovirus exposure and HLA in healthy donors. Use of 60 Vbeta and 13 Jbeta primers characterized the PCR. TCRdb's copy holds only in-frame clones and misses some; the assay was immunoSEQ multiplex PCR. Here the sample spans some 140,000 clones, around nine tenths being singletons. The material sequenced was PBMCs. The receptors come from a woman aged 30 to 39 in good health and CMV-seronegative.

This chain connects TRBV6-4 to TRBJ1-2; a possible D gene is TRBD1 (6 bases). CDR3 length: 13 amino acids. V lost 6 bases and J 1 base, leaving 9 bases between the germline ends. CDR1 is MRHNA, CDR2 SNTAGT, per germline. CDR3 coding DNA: TGTGCCAGCAGACAGGGCCTTAACTATGGCTACACCTTC. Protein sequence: CASRQGLNYGYTF.

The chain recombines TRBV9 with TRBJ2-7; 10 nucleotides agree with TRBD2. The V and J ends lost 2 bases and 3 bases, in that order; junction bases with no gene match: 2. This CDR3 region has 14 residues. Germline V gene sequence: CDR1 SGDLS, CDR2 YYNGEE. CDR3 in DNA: TGTGCCAGCAGCGTTCTAGCGGGAGACTACGAGCAGTACTTC. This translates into CASSVLAGDYEQYF.

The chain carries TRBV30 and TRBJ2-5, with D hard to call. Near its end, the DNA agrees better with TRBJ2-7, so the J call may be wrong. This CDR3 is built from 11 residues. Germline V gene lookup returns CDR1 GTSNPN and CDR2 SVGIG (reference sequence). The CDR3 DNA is TGTGCCTGGAGTGTACGTTACGAGCAGTACTTC. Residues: CAWSVRYEQYF.

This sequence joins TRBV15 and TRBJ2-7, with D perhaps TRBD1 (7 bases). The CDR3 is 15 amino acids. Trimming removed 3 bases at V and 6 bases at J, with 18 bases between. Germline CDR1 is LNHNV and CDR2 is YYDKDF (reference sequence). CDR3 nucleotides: TGTGCCACCAGCAGGATCAGGGGGGAGAACGGCGAGCAGTACTTC. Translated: CATSRIRGENGEQYF.

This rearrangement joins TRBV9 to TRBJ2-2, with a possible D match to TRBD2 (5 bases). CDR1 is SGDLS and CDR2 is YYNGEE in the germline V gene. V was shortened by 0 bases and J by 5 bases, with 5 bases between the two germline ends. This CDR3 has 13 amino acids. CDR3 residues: CASSVGGTGELFF. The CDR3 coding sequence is TGTGCCAGCAGCGTAGGCGGGACCGGGGAGCTGTTTTTT.

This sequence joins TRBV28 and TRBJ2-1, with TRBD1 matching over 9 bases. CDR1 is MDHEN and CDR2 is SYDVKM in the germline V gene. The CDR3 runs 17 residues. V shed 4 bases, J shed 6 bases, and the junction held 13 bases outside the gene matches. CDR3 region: CASSSVRTGVRINEQFF. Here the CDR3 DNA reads TGTGCCAGCAGTTCCGTCCGGACAGGGGTCCGGATCAATGAGCAGTTCTTC.

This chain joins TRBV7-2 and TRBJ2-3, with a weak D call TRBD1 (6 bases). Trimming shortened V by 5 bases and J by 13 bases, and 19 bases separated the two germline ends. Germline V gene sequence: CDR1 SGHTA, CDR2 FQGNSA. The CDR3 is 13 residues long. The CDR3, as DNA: TGTGCCAGCAGCCTTTCCTCGGACAGTTCAAAGTATTTT. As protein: CASSLSSDSSKYF.

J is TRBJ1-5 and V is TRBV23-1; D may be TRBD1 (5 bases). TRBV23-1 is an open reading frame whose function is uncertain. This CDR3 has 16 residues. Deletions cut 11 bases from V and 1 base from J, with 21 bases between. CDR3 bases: TGCGCCCCCGGGAGGGGAGGGGCCGTGAGCAATCAGCCCCAGCATTTT. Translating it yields CAPGRGGAVSNQPQHF.

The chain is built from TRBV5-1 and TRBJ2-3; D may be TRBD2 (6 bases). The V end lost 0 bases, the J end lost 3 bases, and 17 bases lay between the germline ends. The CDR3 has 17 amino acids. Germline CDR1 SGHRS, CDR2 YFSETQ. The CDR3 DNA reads TGCGCCAGCAGCTTGGTTTCCGGGACTCGTACAACAGATACGCAGTATTTT. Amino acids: CASSLVSGTRTTDTQYF.

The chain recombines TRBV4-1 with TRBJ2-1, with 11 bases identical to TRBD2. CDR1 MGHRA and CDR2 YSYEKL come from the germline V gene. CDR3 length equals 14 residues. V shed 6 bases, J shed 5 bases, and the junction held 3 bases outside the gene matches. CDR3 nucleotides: TGCGCCAGCAGAATACTAGCGGGAGACAATGAGCAGTTCTTC. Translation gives CASRILAGDNEQFF.

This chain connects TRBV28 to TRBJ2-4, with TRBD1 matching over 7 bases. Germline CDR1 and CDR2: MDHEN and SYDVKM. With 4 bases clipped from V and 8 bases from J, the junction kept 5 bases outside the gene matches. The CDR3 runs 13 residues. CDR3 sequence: CASSSTGTDIQYF. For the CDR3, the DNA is TGTGCCAGCAGTTCGACAGGGACGGACATTCAGTACTTC.

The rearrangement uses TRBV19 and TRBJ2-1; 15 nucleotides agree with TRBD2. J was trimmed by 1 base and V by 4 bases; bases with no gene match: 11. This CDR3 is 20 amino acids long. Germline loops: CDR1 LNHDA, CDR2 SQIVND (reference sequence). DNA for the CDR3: TGTGCCAGTAGTAACCTTAGGACTAGCGGGAGGGCCGGATCCTACAATGAGCAGTTCTTC. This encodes CASSNLRTSGRAGSYNEQFF.

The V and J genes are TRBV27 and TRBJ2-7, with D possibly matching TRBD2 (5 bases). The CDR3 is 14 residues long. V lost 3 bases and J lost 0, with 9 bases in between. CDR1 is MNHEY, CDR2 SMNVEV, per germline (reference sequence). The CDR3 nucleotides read TGTGCCAGCAGTTTGTACGGACTCTCCTACGAGCAGTACTTC. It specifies CASSLYGLSYEQYF.

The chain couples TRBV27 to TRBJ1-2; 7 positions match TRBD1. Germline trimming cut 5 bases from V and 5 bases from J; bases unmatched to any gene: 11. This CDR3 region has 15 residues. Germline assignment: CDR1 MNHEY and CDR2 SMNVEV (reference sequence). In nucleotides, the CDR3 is TGTGCCAGCAGTCCTCGGGACAGCTTTCTGTATGGCTACACCTTC. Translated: CASSPRDSFLYGYTF.

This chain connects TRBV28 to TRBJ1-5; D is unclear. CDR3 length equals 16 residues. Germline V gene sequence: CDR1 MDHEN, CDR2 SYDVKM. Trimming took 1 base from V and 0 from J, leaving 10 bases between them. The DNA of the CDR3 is TGTGCCAGCAGTTTATATACAGTGTATAGCAATCAGCCCCAGCATTTT. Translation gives CASSLYTVYSNQPQHF. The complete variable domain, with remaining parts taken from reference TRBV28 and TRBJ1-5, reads DVKVTQSSRYLVKRTGEKVFLECVQDMDHENMFWYRQDPGLGLRLIYFSYDVKMKEKGDIPEGYSVSREKKERFSLILESASTNQTSMYLCASSLYTVYSNQPQHFGDGTRLSIL.

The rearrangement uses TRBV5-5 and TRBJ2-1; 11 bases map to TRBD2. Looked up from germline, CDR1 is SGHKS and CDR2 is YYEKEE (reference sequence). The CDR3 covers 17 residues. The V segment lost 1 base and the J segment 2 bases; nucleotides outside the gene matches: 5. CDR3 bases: TGTGCCAGCAGCTTGCGGGCTAGCGGGAGGCCCTACAATGAGCAGTTCTTC. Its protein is CASSLRASGRPYNEQFF.

In nucleotides, the CDR3 is TGTGCCAGCAGTCCACAGGGGACGGTGAACACTGAAGCTTTCTTT. This codes for CASSPQGTVNTEAFF. This chain uses TRBV7-3 with TRBJ1-1; 7 bases are shared with TRBD1. Germline values: CDR1 SGHTA, CDR2 FQGTGA. There are 15 residues in the CDR3. With V trimmed by 6 bases and J by 0 bases, 7 bases remained unmatched.

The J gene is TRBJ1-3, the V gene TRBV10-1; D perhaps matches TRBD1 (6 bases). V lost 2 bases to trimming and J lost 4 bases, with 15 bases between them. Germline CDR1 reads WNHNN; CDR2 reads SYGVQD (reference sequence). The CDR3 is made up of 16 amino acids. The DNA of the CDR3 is TGCGCCAGCAGTGAGAACAGGGAAGAACGCGGAAACACCATATATTTT. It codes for CASSENREERGNTIYF.

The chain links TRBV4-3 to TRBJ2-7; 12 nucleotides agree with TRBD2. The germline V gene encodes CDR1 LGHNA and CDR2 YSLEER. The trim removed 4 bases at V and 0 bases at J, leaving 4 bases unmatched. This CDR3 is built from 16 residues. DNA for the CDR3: TGCGCCAGCAGCCGAACTAGCGGGGGGAGCTCCTACGAGCAGTACTTC. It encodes CASSRTSGGSSYEQYF.

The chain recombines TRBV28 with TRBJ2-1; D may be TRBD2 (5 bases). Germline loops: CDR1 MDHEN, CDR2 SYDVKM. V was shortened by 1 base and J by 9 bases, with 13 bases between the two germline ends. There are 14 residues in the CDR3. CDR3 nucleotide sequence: TGTGCCAGCAGTTTATCCCTAGCTCCCGGTGAGCAGTTCTTC. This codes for CASSLSLAPGEQFF.

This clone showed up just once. The CDR3: CASSPGGSLYEQYF. The CDR3 DNA follows: TGTGCCAGCAGCCCCGGAGGCTCCCTCTACGAGCAGTACTTC. This chain uses TRBV7-2 with TRBJ2-5, with TRBD2 as a possible D gene (5 bases). Near its end, the DNA agrees better with TRBJ2-7, so the J call may be wrong. The CDR3 contains 14 residues. From germline, CDR1 is SGHTA and CDR2 FQGNSA.